These T cell receptor beta chains were read from a single sample in a study of T cells in tuberculosis. Some clones are missing from TCRdb's copy, which holds only in-frame ones; the method was immunoSEQ multiplex PCR. The sample consists of tens of thousands of clones, 94% of them appearing once. The source material was PBMCs. All receptors derive from a donor between 10 and 29 years old with latent tuberculosis or without tuberculosis infection. Both conserved end residues are part of each CDR3. Each record gives: CDR3 length, V gene, clone size, D gene, J gene, CDR3 protein, CDR3 DNA. A D gene is named only where the DNA matches it firmly. Some rows mark clone size as missing; the rest say once, few, many or name a class of expanded clone.

CDR3 length: 16
V gene: TRBV10-1
clone size: .
D gene: .
J gene: TRBJ2-1
CDR3 protein: CASSDSKGLRDNEQFF
CDR3 DNA: TGCGCCAGCAGTGACTCCAAGGGCCTGCGGGATAATGAGCAGTTCTTC

CDR3 length: 17
V gene: TRBV10-3
clone size: .
D gene: TRBD2
J gene: TRBJ2-1
CDR3 protein: CAISELSGRASYNEQFF
CDR3 DNA: TGTGCCATCAGTGAGCTTAGCGGGAGGGCTTCCTACAATGAGCAGTTCTTC

CDR3 length: 14
V gene: TRBV6-1
clone size: .
D gene: TRBD1
J gene: TRBJ1-2
CDR3 protein: CASSVGTVNYGYTF
CDR3 DNA: TGTGCCAGCAGTGTCGGGACAGTTAACTATGGCTACACCTTC

CDR3 length: 16
V gene: TRBV10-1
clone size: .
D gene: TRBD1
J gene: TRBJ2-6
CDR3 protein: CASRTGLKAAANVLTF
CDR3 DNA: TGCGCCAGCAGGACAGGGCTCAAGGCGGCGGCCAACGTCCTGACTTTC

CDR3 length: 15
V gene: TRBV7-2
clone size: .
D gene: .
J gene: TRBJ1-1
CDR3 protein: CASSLLGGGNTEAFF
CDR3 DNA: TGTGCCAGCAGCTTATTGGGCGGGGGAAACACTGAAGCTTTCTTT

CDR3 length: 12
V gene: TRBV10-2
clone size: once
D gene: .
J gene: TRBJ1-2
CDR3 protein: CASTTGNYGYTF
CDR3 DNA: TGCGCCAGTACTACAGGGAACTATGGCTACACCTTC

CDR3 length: 15
V gene: TRBV10-3
clone size: .
D gene: TRBD1
J gene: TRBJ1-1
CDR3 protein: CAISMTGGTGTEAFF
CDR3 DNA: TGTGCCATCAGTATGACAGGGGGAACAGGTACTGAAGCTTTCTTT

CDR3 length: 12
V gene: TRBV7-2
clone size: .
D gene: TRBD2
J gene: TRBJ2-3
CDR3 protein: CASSSYRGVVYF
CDR3 DNA: TGTGCCAGCAGCTCCTATCGGGGGGTAGTGTATTTT

CDR3 length: 14
V gene: TRBV7-9
clone size: .
D gene: .
J gene: TRBJ1-2
CDR3 protein: CASSSVMLSGGYTF
CDR3 DNA: TGTGCCAGCAGCTCCGTCATGCTTTCGGGAGGCTACACCTTC

CDR3 length: 14
V gene: TRBV2
clone size: few
D gene: TRBD1
J gene: TRBJ1-2
CDR3 protein: CASSEMGQGNGYTF
CDR3 DNA: TGTGCCAGCAGTGAAATGGGACAGGGTAATGGCTACACCTTC

CDR3 length: 14
V gene: TRBV30
clone size: .
D gene: TRBD1
J gene: TRBJ1-2
CDR3 protein: CAWVRDRVINGYTF
CDR3 DNA: TGTGCCTGGGTTAGGGACAGGGTGATCAATGGCTACACCTTC

CDR3 length: 14
V gene: TRBV7-8
clone size: .
D gene: .
J gene: TRBJ1-2
CDR3 protein: CASSEIRAGYGYTF
CDR3 DNA: TGTGCCAGCAGCGAAATCAGGGCAGGCTATGGCTACACCTTC

CDR3 length: 16
V gene: TRBV7-8
clone size: once
D gene: TRBD2
J gene: TRBJ2-5
CDR3 protein: CASSTQLAGVAKTQYF
CDR3 DNA: TGTGCCAGCAGCACCCAACTAGCGGGAGTGGCCAAGACCCAGTACTTC

CDR3 length: 14
V gene: TRBV5-1
clone size: .
D gene: TRBD2
J gene: TRBJ2-1
CDR3 protein: CASSFSGRYNEQFF
CDR3 DNA: TGCGCCAGCAGCTTTAGCGGGAGGTACAATGAGCAGTTCTTC

CDR3 length: 13
V gene: TRBV10-3
clone size: .
D gene: .
J gene: TRBJ1-1
CDR3 protein: CAISEGEELLAFF
CDR3 DNA: TGTGCCATCAGTGAGGGGGAGGAACTCCTAGCTTTCTTT

CDR3 length: 15
V gene: TRBV11-2
clone size: .
D gene: .
J gene: TRBJ1-1
CDR3 protein: CASSPPLYRVTEAFF
CDR3 DNA: TGTGCCAGCAGCCCTCCCCTTTACAGGGTGACTGAAGCTTTCTTT

CDR3 length: 15
V gene: TRBV6-5
clone size: .
D gene: .
J gene: TRBJ2-7
CDR3 protein: CASRTGTDSSYEQYF
CDR3 DNA: TGTGCCAGCAGAACCGGGACTGACAGCTCCTACGAGCAGTACTTC

CDR3 length: 13
V gene: TRBV30
clone size: .
D gene: .
J gene: TRBJ2-5
CDR3 protein: CAWSVSRGETQYF
CDR3 DNA: TGTGCCTGGAGTGTCTCCAGGGGAGAGACCCAGTACTTC

CDR3 length: 16
V gene: TRBV28
clone size: .
D gene: TRBD2
J gene: TRBJ2-7
CDR3 protein: CASSIGTSGRAYEQYF
CDR3 DNA: TGTGCCAGCAGTATCGGGACTAGCGGGAGGGCATACGAGCAGTACTTC

CDR3 length: 14
V gene: TRBV5-4
clone size: once
D gene: .
J gene: TRBJ1-2
CDR3 protein: CASSPNSGGYGYTF
CDR3 DNA: TGTGCCAGCAGCCCAAATTCAGGAGGCTATGGCTACACCTTC

CDR3 length: 14
V gene: TRBV27
clone size: .
D gene: .
J gene: TRBJ1-5
CDR3 protein: CASSLLGAGEPQHF
CDR3 DNA: TGTGCCAGCAGTTTATTGGGGGCCGGGGAGCCCCAGCATTTT

CDR3 length: 19
V gene: TRBV7-6
clone size: .
D gene: TRBD2
J gene: TRBJ2-7
CDR3 protein: CASSYKPTGVAGASYEQYF
CDR3 DNA: TGTGCCAGCAGCTATAAACCTACCGGGGTAGCGGGAGCCTCCTACGAGCAGTACTTC

CDR3 length: 16
V gene: TRBV25-1
clone size: .
D gene: TRBD1
J gene: TRBJ1-5
CDR3 protein: CASSEGKGAGNQPQHF
CDR3 DNA: TGTGCCAGCAGTGAAGGGAAGGGGGCGGGCAATCAGCCCCAGCATTTT

CDR3 length: 14
V gene: TRBV7-3
clone size: .
D gene: .
J gene: TRBJ2-7
CDR3 protein: CASSLGPGIYEQYF
CDR3 DNA: TGTGCCAGCAGCTTAGGTCCAGGGATCTACGAGCAGTACTTC

CDR3 length: 17
V gene: TRBV12-5
clone size: .
D gene: TRBD2
J gene: TRBJ2-7
CDR3 protein: CASGDSGRGGLSYEQYF
CDR3 DNA: TGTGCTAGTGGGGATAGCGGGAGAGGGGGCCTCTCCTACGAGCAGTACTTC

CDR3 length: 15
V gene: TRBV5-1
clone size: .
D gene: TRBD2
J gene: TRBJ2-1
CDR3 protein: CASSFGTSGTNEQFF
CDR3 DNA: TGCGCCAGCAGTTTCGGGACTAGCGGGACCAATGAGCAGTTCTTC

CDR3 length: 12
V gene: TRBV7-2
clone size: few
D gene: .
J gene: TRBJ2-7
CDR3 protein: CASSLRGGEQYF
CDR3 DNA: TGTGCCAGCAGCTTACGGGGTGGCGAGCAGTACTTC

CDR3 length: 14
V gene: TRBV30
clone size: .
D gene: .
J gene: TRBJ2-3
CDR3 protein: CAWSPGLPPDTQYF
CDR3 DNA: TGTGCCTGGAGTCCTGGACTTCCTCCAGATACGCAGTATTTT